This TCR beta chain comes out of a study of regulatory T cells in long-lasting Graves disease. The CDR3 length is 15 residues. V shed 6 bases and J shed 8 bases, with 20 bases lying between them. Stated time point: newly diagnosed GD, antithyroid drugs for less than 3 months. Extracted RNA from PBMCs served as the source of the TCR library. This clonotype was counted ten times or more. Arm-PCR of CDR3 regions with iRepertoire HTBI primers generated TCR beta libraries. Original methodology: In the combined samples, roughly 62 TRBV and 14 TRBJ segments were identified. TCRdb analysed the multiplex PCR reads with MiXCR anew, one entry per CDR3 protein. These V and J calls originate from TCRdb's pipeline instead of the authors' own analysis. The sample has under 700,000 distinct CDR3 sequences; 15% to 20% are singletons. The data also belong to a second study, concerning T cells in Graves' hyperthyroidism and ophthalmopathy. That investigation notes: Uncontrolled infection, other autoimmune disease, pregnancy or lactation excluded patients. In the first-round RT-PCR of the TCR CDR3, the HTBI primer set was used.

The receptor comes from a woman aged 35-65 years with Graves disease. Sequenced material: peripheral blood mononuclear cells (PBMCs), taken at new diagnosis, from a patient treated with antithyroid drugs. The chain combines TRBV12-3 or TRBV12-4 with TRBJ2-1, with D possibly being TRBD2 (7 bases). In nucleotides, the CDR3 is TGTGCCAGCAGCGGTTGGGGGGGCCATGAGTATGAGCAGTTCTTC. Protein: CASSGWGGHEYEQFF.